This T cell receptor (beta chain) derives from a study of CD8 T cells in ankylosing spondylitis. A single record per CDR3 protein comes from TCRdb applying MiXCR to the 5' RACE reads. The sample holds some 400,000 distinct CDR3 sequences, 20% to 25% seen once. Findings and caveats of the study: It appeared that ankylosing spondylitis blood was characterized by a TCR beta motif of about eight highly homologous variants. CD8+ cells made up the disease-linked clones, which were relatively rare in peripheral blood.

This CDR3 spans 14 amino acids. Between the trimmed V and J ends, which lost 6 bases and 3 bases, there was a span of 12 bases. CDR1 is MNHEY and CDR2 is SVGEGT in the germline V gene. This clonotype was counted only a few times. Its target is unknown. V and J are TRBV6-2 or TRBV6-3 and TRBJ1-5; perhaps TRBD1 as D (6 bases). The sample was blood, either unsorted or a sorted T cell fraction (not recorded which). This clonotype originated in a male donor with ankylosing spondylitis. CDR3 protein: CASRPTGFNQPQHF. The CDR3 DNA follows: TGTGCCAGCAGACCTACAGGGTTCAATCAGCCCCAGCATTTT.